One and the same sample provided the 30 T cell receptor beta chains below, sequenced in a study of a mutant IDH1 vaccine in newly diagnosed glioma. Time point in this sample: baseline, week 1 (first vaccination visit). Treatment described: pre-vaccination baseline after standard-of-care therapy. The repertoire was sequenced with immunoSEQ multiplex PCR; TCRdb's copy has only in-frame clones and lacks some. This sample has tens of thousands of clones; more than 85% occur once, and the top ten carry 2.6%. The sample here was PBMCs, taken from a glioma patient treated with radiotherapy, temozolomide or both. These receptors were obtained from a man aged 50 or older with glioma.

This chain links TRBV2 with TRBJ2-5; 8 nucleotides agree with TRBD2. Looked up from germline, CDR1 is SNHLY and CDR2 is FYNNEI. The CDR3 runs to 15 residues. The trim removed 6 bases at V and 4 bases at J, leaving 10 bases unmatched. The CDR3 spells CASSPSGGGGETQYF. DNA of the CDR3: TGTGCCAGCAGCCCCTCGGGAGGGGGAGGAGAGACCCAGTACTTC.

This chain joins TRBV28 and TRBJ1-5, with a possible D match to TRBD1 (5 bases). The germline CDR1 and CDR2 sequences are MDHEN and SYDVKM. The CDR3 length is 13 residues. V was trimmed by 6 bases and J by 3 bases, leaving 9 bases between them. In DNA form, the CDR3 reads TGTGCCAGCAGGCAGGGATCCAATCAGCCCCAGCATTTT. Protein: CASRQGSNQPQHF.

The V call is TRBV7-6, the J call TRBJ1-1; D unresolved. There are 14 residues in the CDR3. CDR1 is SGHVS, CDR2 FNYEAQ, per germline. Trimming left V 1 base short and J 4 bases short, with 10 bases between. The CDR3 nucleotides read TGTGCCAGCAGCTTAGAAGGGCCACCCACTGAAGCTTTCTTT. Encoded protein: CASSLEGPPTEAFF.

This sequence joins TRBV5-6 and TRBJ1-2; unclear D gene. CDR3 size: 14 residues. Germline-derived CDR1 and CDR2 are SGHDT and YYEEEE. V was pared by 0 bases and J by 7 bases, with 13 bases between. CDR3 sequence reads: CASSLGWSNLGYTF. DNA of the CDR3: TGTGCCAGCAGCTTGGGTTGGAGCAACCTTGGCTACACCTTC.

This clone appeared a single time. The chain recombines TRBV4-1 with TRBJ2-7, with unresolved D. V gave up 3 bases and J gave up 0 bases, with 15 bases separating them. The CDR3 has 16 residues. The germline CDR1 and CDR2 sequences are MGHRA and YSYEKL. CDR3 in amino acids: CASSQLPAVGSYEQYF. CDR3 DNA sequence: TGCGCCAGCAGCCAGCTACCCGCCGTAGGCTCCTACGAGCAGTACTTC.

CDR3: CASSLFRDYEQYF. CDR3 sequence (DNA): TGTGCCAGCAGCTTATTTCGGGACTACGAGCAGTACTTC. The chain is built from TRBV11-1 and TRBJ2-7; D is possibly TRBD2 (5 bases). The CDR3 is made up of 13 amino acids. CDR1 is SGHAT and CDR2 is FQDESV in the germline V gene (reference sequence). The V end was cut by 2 bases, the J end by 3 bases, with 8 bases between. Full variable domain (outside the CDR3, taken from reference TRBV11-1 and TRBJ2-7): EAEVAQSPRYKITEKSQAVAFWCDPISGHATLYWYRQILGQGPELLVQFQDESVVDDSQLPKDRFSAERLKGVDSTLKIQPAELGDSAMYLCASSLFRDYEQYFGPGTRLTVT.

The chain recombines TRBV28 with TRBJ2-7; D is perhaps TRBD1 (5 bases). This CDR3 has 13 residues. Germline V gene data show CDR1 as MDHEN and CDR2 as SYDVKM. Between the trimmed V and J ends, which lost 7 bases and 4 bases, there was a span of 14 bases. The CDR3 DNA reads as TGTGCCAGCACATTCCCAGGGTTATACGAGCAGTACTTC. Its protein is CASTFPGLYEQYF.

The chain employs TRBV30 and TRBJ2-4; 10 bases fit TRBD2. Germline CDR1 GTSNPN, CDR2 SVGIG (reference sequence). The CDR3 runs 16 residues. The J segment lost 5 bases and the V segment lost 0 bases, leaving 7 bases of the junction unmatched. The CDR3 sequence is CAWSVGNSGGQNIQYF. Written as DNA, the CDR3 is TGTGCCTGGAGTGTAGGGAATAGCGGGGGGCAAAACATTCAGTACTTC.

The CDR3 is CASSYLGDEKLFF. In DNA form, the CDR3 reads TGTGCCAGCAGTTATTTAGGGGATGAAAAACTGTTTTTT. The chain uses TRBV6-5 and TRBJ1-4; possibly TRBD1 for D (5 bases). The CDR3 length is 13 residues. Germline CDR1 and CDR2: MNHEY and SVGAGI. Trimming took 3 bases from V and 6 from J, leaving 8 bases between them.

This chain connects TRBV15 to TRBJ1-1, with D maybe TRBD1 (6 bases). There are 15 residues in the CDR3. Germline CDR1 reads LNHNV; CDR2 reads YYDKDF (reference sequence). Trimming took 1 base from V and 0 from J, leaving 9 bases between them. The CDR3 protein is CATSRGQVMNTEAFF. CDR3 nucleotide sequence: TGTGCCACCAGCAGAGGACAGGTAATGAACACTGAAGCTTTCTTT.

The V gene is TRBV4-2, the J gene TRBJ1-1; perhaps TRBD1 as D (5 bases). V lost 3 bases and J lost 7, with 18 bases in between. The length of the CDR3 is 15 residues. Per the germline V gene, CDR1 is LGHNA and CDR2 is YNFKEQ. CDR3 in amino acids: CASSQIRGFRLEAFF. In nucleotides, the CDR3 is TGTGCCAGCAGCCAGATTCGGGGGTTCCGTCTTGAAGCTTTCTTT.

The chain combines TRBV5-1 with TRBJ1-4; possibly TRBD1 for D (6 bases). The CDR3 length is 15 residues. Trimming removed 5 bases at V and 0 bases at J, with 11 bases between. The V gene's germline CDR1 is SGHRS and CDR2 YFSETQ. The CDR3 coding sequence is TGCGCCAGCAGGACAGGTAGCCCAACTAATGAAAAACTGTTTTTT. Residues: CASRTGSPTNEKLFF. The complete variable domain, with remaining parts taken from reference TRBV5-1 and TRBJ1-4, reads KAGVTQTPRYLIKTRGQQVTLSCSPISGHRSVSWYQQTPGQGLQFLFEYFSETQRNKGNFPGRFSGRQFSNSRSEMNVSTLELGDSALYLCASRTGSPTNEKLFFGSGTQLSVL.

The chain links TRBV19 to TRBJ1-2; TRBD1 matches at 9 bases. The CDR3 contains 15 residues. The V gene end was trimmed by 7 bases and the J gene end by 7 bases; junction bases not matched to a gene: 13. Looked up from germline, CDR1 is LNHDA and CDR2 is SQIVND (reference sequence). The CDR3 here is CASTPGQGLPSGYTF. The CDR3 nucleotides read TGTGCCAGTACCCCGGGACAGGGCCTGCCCAGTGGCTACACCTTC.

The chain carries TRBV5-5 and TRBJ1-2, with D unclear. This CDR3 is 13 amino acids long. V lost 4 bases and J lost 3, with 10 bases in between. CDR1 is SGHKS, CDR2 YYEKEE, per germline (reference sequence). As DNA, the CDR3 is TGTGCCAGCAGCGTCGACACGTACTATGGCTACACCTTC. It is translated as CASSVDTYYGYTF.

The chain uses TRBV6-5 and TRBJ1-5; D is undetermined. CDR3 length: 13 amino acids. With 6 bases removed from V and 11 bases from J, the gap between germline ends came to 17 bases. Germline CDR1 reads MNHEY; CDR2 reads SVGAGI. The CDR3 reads CASRHTGAESQHF. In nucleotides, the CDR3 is TGTGCCAGCAGACATACGGGAGCTGAATCCCAGCATTTT.

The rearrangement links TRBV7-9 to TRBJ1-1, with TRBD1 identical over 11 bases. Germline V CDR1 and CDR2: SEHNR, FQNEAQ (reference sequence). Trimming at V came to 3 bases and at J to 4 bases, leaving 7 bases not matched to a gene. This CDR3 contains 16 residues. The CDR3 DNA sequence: TGTGCCAGCAGCTTCCGGGACAGGGGGAGAGGCACTGAAGCTTTCTTT. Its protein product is CASSFRDRGRGTEAFF.

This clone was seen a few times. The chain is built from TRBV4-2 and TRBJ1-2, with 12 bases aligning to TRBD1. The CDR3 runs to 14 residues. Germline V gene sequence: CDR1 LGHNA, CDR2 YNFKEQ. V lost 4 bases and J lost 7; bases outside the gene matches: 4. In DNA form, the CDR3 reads TGTGCCAGCAGCCGGGGACAGGGGGCGGGTGGCTACACCTTC. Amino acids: CASSRGQGAGGYTF.

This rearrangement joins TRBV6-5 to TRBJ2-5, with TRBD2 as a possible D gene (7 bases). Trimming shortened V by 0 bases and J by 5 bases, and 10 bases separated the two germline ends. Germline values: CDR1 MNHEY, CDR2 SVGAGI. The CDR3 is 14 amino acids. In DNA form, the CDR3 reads TGTGCCAGCAGTTACTCGGGCGGGGGCGAGACCCAGTACTTC. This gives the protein CASSYSGGGETQYF.

The CDR3 DNA sequence: TGTGCCAGTAGTTTCTACTCCTCGCGGGGGGGCACAGATACGCAGTATTTT. Its translation is CASSFYSSRGGTDTQYF. The chain couples TRBV19 to TRBJ2-3, with 8 positions matching TRBD2. Germline CDR1 reads LNHDA; CDR2 reads SQIVND (reference sequence). V was pared by 5 bases and J by 1 base, with 11 bases of the junction left unmatched. CDR3 length equals 17 residues.

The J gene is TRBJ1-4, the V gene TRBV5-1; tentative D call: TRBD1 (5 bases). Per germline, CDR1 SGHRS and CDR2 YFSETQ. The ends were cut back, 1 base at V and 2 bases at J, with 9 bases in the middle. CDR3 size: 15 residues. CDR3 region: CASSLQGGTNEKLFF. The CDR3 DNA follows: TGCGCCAGCAGCTTGCAGGGAGGGACTAATGAAAAACTGTTTTTT. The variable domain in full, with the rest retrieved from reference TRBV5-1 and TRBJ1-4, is KAGVTQTPRYLIKTRGQQVTLSCSPISGHRSVSWYQQTPGQGLQFLFEYFSETQRNKGNFPGRFSGRQFSNSRSEMNVSTLELGDSALYLCASSLQGGTNEKLFFGSGTQLSVL.

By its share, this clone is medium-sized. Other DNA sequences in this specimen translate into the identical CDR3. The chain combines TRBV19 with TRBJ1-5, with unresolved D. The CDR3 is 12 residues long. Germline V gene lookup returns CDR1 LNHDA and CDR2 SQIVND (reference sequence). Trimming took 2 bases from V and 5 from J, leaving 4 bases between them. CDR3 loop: CASSIRDQPQHF. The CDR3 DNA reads TGTGCCAGTAGTATACGGGATCAGCCCCAGCATTTT.

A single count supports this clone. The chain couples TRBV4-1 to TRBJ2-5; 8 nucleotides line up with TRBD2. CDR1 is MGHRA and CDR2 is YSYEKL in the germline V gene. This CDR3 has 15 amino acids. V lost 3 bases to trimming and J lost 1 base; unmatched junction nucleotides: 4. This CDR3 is CASSHGTRGQETQYF. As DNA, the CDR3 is TGCGCCAGCAGCCACGGGACTAGAGGCCAAGAGACCCAGTACTTC.

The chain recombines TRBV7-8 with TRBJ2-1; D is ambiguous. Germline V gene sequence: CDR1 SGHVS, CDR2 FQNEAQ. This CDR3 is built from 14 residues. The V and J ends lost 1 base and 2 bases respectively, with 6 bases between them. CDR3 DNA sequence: TGTGCCAGCAGCTTAGGTGCCCCCTACAATGAGCAGTTCTTC. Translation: CASSLGAPYNEQFF.

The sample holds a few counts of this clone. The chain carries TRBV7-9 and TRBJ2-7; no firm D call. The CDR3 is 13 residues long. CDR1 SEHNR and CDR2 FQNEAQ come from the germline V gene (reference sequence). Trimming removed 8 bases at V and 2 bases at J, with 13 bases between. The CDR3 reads CASGVSPTYEQYF. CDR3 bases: TGTGCCAGCGGAGTATCGCCTACCTACGAGCAGTACTTC.

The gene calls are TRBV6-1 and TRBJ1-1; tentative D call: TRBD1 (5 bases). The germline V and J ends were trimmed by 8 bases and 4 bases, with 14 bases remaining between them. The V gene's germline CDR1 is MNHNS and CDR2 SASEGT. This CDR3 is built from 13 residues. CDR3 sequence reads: CASSRDLFTEAFF. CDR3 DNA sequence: TGTGCCAGCTCCCGGGACTTGTTCACTGAAGCTTTCTTT.

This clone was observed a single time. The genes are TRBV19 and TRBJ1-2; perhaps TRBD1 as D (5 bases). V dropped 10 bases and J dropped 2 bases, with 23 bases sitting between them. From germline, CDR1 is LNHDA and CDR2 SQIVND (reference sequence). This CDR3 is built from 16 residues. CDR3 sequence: CANPPGGITQNYGYTF. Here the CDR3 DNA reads TGTGCCAACCCCCCCGGGGGAATAACCCAGAACTATGGCTACACCTTC.

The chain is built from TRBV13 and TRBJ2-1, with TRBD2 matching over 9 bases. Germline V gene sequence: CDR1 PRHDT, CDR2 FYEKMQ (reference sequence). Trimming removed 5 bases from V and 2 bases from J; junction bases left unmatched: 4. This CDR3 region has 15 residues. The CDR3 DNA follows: TGTGCCAGCAGCCCCGGCGGGGGGGCCTACAATGAGCAGTTCTTC. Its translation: CASSPGGGAYNEQFF.

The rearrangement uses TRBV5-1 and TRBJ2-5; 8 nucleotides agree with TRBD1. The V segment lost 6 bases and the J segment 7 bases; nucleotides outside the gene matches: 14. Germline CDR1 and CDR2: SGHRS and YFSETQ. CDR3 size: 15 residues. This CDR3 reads CASTHGAGGAGTQYF. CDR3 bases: TGCGCCAGCACCCACGGTGCAGGGGGCGCCGGGACCCAGTACTTC.

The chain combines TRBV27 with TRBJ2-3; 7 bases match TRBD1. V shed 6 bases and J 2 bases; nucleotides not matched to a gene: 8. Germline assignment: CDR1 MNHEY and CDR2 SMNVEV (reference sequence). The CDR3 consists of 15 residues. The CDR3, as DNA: TGTGCCAGCAGCTTCACAGGGGAGCACACAGATACGCAGTATTTT. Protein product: CASSFTGEHTDTQYF.

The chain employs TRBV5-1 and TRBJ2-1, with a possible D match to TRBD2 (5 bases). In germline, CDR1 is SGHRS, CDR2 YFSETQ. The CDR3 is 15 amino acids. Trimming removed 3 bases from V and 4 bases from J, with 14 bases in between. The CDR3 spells CASSSDPGEYNEQFF. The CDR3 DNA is TGCGCCAGCAGCTCGGACCCCGGGGAATACAATGAGCAGTTCTTC.